This T cell receptor beta chain was sequenced in a study of blood T cell repertoires in COVID-19 (dated by TCRdb to 2018 to 2020). Notes on the research overall: Samples from collaborators originated in the United States, Italy and Spain and spanned both the acute and convalescent phases of COVID-19. The material from the prospective study consisted of cDNA or gDNA derived from T cells, B-cell-depleted T cells, or PBMCs. Where available, HLA class I and class II types were obtained from metadata supplied by the sample provider rather than from assay-based typing. The dataset comprised deeply sampled blood TCRbeta repertoires from subjects exposed to, actively infected with, or recovered from COVID-19. A freely available public database, intended as a resource for researchers studying the immune response to SARS-CoV-2, is where the repertoires were released. Samples came from the ongoing ImmuneRACE study (first 160 participants) plus 1,254 subjects from 6 global collaborators. The sample metadata nearly always contained a de-identified subject ID, COVID-19 status, age in years and sex. The full study reports these points: How much clinical and demographic metadata was included differed by source and by participant, and the metadata was provided uncurated.

TCRbeta CDR3 regions were amplified from genomic DNA by means of the immunoSEQ Assay, a bias-controlled multiplex PCR. The paper's processing steps were these. Nucleated cell counts per sample were estimated from amplification of reference gene primers within the assay. To quantify the absolute abundance of each unique TCRbeta CDR3 rearrangement, sequence reads were collapsed and filtered. For each sample, productive Simpson clonality was calculated as the square root of Simpson's diversity index across productive rearrangements. TCRdb holds this immuneACCESS table with in-frame rearrangements only. Some clones are missing; in checked studies, unresolved V genes explain under half, and the rest has no known cause. V and J calls and clone size follow that table, whereas D and trimming were derived from the DNA. The sample yields about 200,000 clones; around 90% were counted once. Approximately 0.56% of the sample is in the top ten clones.

The CDR3 sequence holds 16 residues, the cysteine and phenylalanine included. The only DNA kept is the CDR3, 48 bases in frame from the first base. In the germline V gene, CDR1 corresponds to SGHTS and CDR2 to YDEGEE. V and J lose 2 bases and 0 bases, and a span of 12 bases separates them. Whole blood was collected in K2EDTA tubes by collaborating institutions according to the institutions' own protocols. For TCRbeta analysis, collaborators shipped samples in one of three forms: frozen whole blood, isolated PBMCs, or DNA extracted from either of those sample types. As to this clone: This clone's antigen is unknown. The record has no base qualities; no much larger clone is one base away.

This receptor was identified in a man aged 50 to 59 with acute or convalescent COVID-19. What was sequenced was peripheral blood. This sequence uses TRBV5-8 and TRBJ1-3; no D segment can be confidently identified. The DNA sequence is as follows: TGTGCCAGCAGCTTTAGGACTCTTAGCTCTGGAAACACCATATATTTT. It translates to CASSFRTLSSGNTIYF. The full variable domain, completed from the reference TRBV5-8 and TRBJ1-3 proteins outside the CDR3, reads EAGVTQSPTHLIKTRGQQATLRCSPISGHTSVYWYQQALGLGLQFLLWYDEGEERNRGNFPPRFSGRQFPNYSSELNVNALELEDSALYLCASSFRTLSSGNTIYFGEGSWLTVV.